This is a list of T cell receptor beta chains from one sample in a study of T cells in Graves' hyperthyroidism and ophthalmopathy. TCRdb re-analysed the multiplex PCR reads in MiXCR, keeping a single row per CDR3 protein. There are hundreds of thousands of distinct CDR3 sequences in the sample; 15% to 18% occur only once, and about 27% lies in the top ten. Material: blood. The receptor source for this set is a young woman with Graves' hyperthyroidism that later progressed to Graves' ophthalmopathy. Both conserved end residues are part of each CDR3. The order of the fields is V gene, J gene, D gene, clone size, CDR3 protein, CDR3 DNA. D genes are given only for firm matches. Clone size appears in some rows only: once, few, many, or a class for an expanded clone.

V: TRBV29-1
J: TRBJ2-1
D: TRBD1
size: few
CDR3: CSVTGTGVEQFF
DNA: TGCAGCGTTACCGGGACAGGGGTTGAGCAGTTCTTC

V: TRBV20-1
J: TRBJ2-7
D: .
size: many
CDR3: CSARGGRDSYEQYF
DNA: TGCAGTGCTAGAGGGGGGCGGGACTCCTACGAGCAGTACTTC

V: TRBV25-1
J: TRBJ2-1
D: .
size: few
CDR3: CASATQGYSYNEQFF
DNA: TGTGCCAGCGCCACACAGGGATACTCCTACAATGAGCAGTTCTTC

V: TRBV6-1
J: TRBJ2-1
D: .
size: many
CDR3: CALRPPAREQFF
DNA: TGTGCCCTCAGGCCCCCCGCAAGGGAGCAGTTCTTC

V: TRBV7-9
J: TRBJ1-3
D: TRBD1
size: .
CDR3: CASSGTRTGSSPTGNTIYF
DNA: TGTGCCAGCAGCGGCACCCGGACAGGGAGCTCGCCCACTGGAAACACCATATATTTT

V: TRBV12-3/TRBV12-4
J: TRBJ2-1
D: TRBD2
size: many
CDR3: CASSLRAGEINEQFF
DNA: TGTGCCAGCAGTTTAAGAGCGGGAGAGATCAATGAGCAGTTCTTC

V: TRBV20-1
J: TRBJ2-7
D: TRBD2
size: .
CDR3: CSARSHASGIDEQYF
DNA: TGCAGTGCTAGAAGCCACGCTAGCGGGATCGACGAGCAGTACTTC

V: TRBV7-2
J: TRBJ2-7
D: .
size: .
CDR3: CASSRGGASYEQYF
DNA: TGTGCCAGCTCAAGGGGGGGCGCCTCCTACGAGCAGTACTTC

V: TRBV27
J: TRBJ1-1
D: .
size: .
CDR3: CASKQGGTEAFF
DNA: TGTGCCAGCAAACAGGGAGGGACTGAAGCTTTCTTT

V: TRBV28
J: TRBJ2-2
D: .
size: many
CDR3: CASSFPGPDFANTGELFF
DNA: TGTGCCAGCAGTTTCCCCGGGCCGGACTTCGCGAACACCGGGGAGCTGTTTTTT

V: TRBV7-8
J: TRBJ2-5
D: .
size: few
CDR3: CASRKGGPQETQYF
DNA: TGTGCCAGCAGGAAAGGGGGACCCCAAGAGACCCAGTACTTC

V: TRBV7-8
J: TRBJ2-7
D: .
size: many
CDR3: CASSSPTGTDSYEQYF
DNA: TGTGCCAGCAGCTCGCCCACCGGGACGGACTCCTACGAGCAGTACTTC

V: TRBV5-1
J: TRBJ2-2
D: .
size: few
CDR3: CASSLKQYTGELFF
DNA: TGCGCCAGCAGCTTGAAACAGTACACCGGGGAGCTGTTTTTT

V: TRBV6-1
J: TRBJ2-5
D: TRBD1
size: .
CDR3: CASSTQQGFSYF
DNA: TGTGCCAGCAGTACACAACAGGGGTTCTCGTACTTC

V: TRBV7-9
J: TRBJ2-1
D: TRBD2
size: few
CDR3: CASRKNLADKFF
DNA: TGTGCCAGCAGAAAAAACCTAGCGGATAAGTTCTTC

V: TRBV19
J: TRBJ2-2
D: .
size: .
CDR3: CASSTNAVGTGELFF
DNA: TGTGCCAGTAGCACAAACGCAGTAGGGACCGGGGAGCTGTTTTTT

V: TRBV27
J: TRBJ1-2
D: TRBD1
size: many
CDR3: CASSGTGRANYGYTF
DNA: TGTGCCAGCAGTGGGACAGGGCGTGCTAACTATGGCTACACCTTC

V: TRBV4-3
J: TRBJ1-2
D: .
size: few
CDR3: CASSQDPGRSGIGYTF
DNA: TGCGCCAGCAGCCAAGATCCAGGCCGCTCTGGAATCGGCTACACCTTC

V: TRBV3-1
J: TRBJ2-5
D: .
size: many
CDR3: CASSFLGKQETQYF
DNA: TGTGCCAGCAGCTTTCTAGGGAAGCAAGAGACCCAGTACTTC

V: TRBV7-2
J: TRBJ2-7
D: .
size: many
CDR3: CASSMDTFSYEQYF
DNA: TGTGCCAGCAGCATGGACACTTTCTCCTACGAGCAGTACTTC

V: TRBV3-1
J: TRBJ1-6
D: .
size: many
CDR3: CASSPDRNSPLHF
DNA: TGTGCCAGCAGCCCGGATCGGAATTCACCCCTCCACTTT

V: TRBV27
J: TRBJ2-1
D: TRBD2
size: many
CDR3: CATLAGGVGEQFF
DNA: TGTGCCACCCTAGCGGGGGGCGTTGGAGAGCAGTTCTTC

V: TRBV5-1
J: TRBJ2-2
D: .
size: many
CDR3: CASSLSRGDTGELFF
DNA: TGCGCCAGCAGCTTGTCCAGGGGTGACACCGGGGAGCTGTTTTTT

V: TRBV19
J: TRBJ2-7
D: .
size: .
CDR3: CASSATVTWGQYF
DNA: TGTGCCAGTAGTGCGACGGTTACCTGGGGGCAGTACTTC

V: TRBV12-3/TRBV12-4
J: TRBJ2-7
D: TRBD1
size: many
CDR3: CASSLGFSDRDYEQYF
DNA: TGTGCCAGCAGTTTAGGGTTTTCCGACAGGGACTACGAGCAGTACTTC

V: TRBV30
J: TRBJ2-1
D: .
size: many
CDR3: CAWSVGISLVYNEQFF
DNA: TGTGCCTGGAGTGTTGGGATTTCCCTAGTTTACAATGAGCAGTTCTTC

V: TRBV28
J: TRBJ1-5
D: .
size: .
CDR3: CASSDRGRGGNQPQHF
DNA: TGTGCCAGCAGTGATAGGGGGAGGGGTGGCAATCAGCCCCAGCATTTT

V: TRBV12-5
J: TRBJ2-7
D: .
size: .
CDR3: CASGFVKGPYNEQYF
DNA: TGTGCTAGTGGTTTTGTCAAGGGACCTTACAATGAGCAGTACTTC

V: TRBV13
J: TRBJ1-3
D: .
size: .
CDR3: CASSLGPGTGNTIYF
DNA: TGTGCCAGCAGCTTAGGGCCGGGGACTGGAAACACCATATATTTT

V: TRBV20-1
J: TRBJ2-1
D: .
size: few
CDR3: CSASGGGGPYNEQFF
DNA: TGCAGTGCTAGCGGAGGAGGGGGCCCTTACAATGAGCAGTTCTTC

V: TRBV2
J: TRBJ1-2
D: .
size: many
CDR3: CASSGTANYGYTF
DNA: TGTGCCAGCAGTGGGACAGCGAACTATGGCTACACCTTC

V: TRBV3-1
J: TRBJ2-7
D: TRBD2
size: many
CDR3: CASSRVSGRTREQYF
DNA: TGTGCCAGCAGCCGGGTTAGCGGGAGGACCAGGGAGCAGTACTTC

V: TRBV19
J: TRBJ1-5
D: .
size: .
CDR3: CASSRSDSSNQPQHF
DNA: TGTGCCAGTAGTAGGAGTGACAGTAGCAATCAGCCCCAGCATTTT

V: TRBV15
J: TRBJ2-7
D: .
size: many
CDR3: CATSRATVDEQYF
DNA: TGTGCCACCAGCAGAGCAACCGTAGACGAGCAGTACTTC

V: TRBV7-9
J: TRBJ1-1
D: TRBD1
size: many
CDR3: CASSTGTGVPSEAFF
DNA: TGTGCCAGCAGCACCGGGACAGGGGTTCCATCTGAAGCTTTCTTT

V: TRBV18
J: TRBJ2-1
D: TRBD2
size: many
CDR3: CASSMTSGINEQFF
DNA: TGTGCCAGCTCAATGACTAGCGGTATCAATGAGCAGTTCTTC

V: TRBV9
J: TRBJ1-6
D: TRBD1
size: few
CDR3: CASSVGDRYNSPLHF
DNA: TGTGCCAGCAGCGTAGGGGACAGATATAATTCACCCCTCCACTTT

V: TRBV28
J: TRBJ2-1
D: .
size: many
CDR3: CASSVTGDEQFF
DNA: TGTGCCAGCAGTGTGACGGGGGATGAGCAGTTCTTC

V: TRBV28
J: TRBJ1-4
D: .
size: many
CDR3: CASSPRDEKLFF
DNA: TGTGCCAGCAGTCCTAGGGACGAAAAACTGTTTTTT

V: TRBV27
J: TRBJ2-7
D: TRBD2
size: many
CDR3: CASSSQLAGGSYYEQYF
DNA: TGTGCCAGCAGTTCCCAACTAGCGGGGGGATCGTACTACGAGCAGTACTTC

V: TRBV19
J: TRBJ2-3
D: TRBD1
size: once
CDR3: CASSGDRLTDTQYF
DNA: TGTGCCAGTAGTGGGGACAGGTTAACAGATACGCAGTATTTT

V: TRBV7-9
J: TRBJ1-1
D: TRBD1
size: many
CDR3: CASSPRQGRNTEAFF
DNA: TGTGCCAGCAGCCCCCGACAGGGACGGAACACTGAAGCTTTCTTT

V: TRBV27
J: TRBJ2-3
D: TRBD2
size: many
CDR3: CASTGTSGLDTQYF
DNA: TGTGCCAGTACCGGGACTAGCGGACTAGATACGCAGTATTTT

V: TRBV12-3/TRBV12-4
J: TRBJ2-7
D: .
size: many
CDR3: CASRHGPTYEQYF
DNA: TGTGCCAGCCGTCACGGTCCTACCTACGAGCAGTACTTC

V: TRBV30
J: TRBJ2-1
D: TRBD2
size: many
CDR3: CAWRGTSGPLGQFF
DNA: TGTGCCTGGAGGGGGACTAGCGGACCCCTGGGGCAGTTCTTC

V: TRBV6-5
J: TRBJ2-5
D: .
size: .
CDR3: CASSYEETQYF
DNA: TGTGCCAGCAGTTATGAAGAGACCCAGTACTTC

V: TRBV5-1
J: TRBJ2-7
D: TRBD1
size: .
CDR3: CASSIGSGTGGSEQYF
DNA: TGCGCCAGCAGCATAGGATCAGGGACAGGGGGCTCCGAGCAGTACTTC

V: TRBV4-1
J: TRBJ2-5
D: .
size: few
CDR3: CASSPFPGSPQETQYF
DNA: TGCGCCAGCAGCCCCTTTCCGGGCAGCCCTCAAGAGACCCAGTACTTC

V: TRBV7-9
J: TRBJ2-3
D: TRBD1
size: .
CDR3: CASSSVRDRGQDTQYF
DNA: TGTGCCAGCAGCTCGGTCCGGGACAGGGGACAAGATACGCAGTATTTT

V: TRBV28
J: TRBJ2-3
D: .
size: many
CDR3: CASSLGSLDTQYF
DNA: TGTGCCAGCAGTTTGGGATCCCTGGATACGCAGTATTTT

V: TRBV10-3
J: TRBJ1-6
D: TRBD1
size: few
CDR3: CAINGQGNNSPLHF
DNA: TGTGCCATCAATGGACAGGGGAATAATTCACCCCTCCACTTT

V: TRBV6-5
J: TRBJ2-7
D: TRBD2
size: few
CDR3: CASSYLLAGADEQYF
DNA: TGTGCCAGCAGTTACTTATTAGCGGGAGCTGATGAGCAGTACTTC